This T cell receptor (beta chain) was found in a study of CD8+CD57+ T cells in acquired aplastic anemia (dated 2018 in TCRdb). About the full investigation: DNA extracted from sorted CD4+ and CD8+ cells had a mean of about 3.2 ug, with a range of about 0.19 to 30 ug. CD8+CD57+ expansion was defined as a frequency above the mean frequency observed in healthy subjects.

Patients chosen for sequencing had shown expansion of CD8+CD57+ cells by flow cytometry. Every patient had a diagnosis of severe acquired aplastic anemia based on International Study of Aplastic Anemia and Agranulocytosis and Camitta criteria. No therapy had been received by the patients at the time of blood sampling. In the study, sorted CD4+ and CD8+ blood T cells from patients with severe aplastic anemia and from healthy subjects underwent deep sequencing of TCR repertoires. Patients were enrolled under clinicaltrials.gov protocols 00001620, 01623167, 00001397, 00071045, 00081523 and 00961064 in the USA. Ficoll-Paque density gradient centrifugation was used to isolate peripheral blood mononuclear cells. Before DNA extraction, CD4+ and CD8+ T cells were sorted by FACS or by magnetic beads. V and J lose 2 bases and 16 bases, and a span of 24 bases separates them. Per the germline V gene (reference sequence), SEHNR is the CDR1 and FQNEAQ is the CDR2. Including the terminal cysteine and phenylalanine, the CDR3 comprises 15 residues. Left in the record is the CDR3 DNA by itself, 45 bases read in frame from the first base.

Genomic DNA was used as template for profiling of TCR beta VDJ combinations and CDR3 sequences. TCR repertoire sequencing was run on an Illumina HiSeq 2000. The published analysis was carried out like this. Repertoires were assessed using TRBV/TRBJ rearrangement plots, CDR3 size and DJ length profiles, and Simpson's diversity index. Whichever DNA sequence was most abundant in the deep sequencing data was defined as the immunodominant clone. CDR3 amino acid sequences were screened for sharing across subjects and compared with published repertoires and the VDJdb database. TCRdb cleaned the public reads at Q25 with fastp, built clones with MiXCR and kept in-frame beta chains. A single entry per CDR3 protein holds the most common genes and DNA from its merged rows. TCRdb, not the original authors, processed these V and J calls. The sample profile shows a few hundred thousand distinct CDR3 sequences; approximately 79% of them were found once. 35% to 50% of the sample is in the top ten clones.

About this clonotype itself: The clone's antigen remains unknown. No base quality information exists; no much larger clone differs at one position.

Study-wide findings and limitations: Between patients and healthy controls, no significant difference in CD8+ Simpson's diversity was found (P=0.060). Around 31 CD8+ CDR3 sequences were shared between patients and controls but appeared highly expressed in patients and within their immunodominant clones.

The chain links TRBV7-9 with TRBJ1-5; the D gene is unclear. The TCR originated in a human donor with aplastic anemia. Sequenced sample: sorted CD4+, CD8+, or CD8+CD57+ T cells (not recorded which) from PBMCs. The CDR3 reads CASSLSGGTDTQHHF. The DNA sequence is given as TGTGCCAGCAGCTTATCGGGAGGAACCGATACGCAGCATCATTTT.